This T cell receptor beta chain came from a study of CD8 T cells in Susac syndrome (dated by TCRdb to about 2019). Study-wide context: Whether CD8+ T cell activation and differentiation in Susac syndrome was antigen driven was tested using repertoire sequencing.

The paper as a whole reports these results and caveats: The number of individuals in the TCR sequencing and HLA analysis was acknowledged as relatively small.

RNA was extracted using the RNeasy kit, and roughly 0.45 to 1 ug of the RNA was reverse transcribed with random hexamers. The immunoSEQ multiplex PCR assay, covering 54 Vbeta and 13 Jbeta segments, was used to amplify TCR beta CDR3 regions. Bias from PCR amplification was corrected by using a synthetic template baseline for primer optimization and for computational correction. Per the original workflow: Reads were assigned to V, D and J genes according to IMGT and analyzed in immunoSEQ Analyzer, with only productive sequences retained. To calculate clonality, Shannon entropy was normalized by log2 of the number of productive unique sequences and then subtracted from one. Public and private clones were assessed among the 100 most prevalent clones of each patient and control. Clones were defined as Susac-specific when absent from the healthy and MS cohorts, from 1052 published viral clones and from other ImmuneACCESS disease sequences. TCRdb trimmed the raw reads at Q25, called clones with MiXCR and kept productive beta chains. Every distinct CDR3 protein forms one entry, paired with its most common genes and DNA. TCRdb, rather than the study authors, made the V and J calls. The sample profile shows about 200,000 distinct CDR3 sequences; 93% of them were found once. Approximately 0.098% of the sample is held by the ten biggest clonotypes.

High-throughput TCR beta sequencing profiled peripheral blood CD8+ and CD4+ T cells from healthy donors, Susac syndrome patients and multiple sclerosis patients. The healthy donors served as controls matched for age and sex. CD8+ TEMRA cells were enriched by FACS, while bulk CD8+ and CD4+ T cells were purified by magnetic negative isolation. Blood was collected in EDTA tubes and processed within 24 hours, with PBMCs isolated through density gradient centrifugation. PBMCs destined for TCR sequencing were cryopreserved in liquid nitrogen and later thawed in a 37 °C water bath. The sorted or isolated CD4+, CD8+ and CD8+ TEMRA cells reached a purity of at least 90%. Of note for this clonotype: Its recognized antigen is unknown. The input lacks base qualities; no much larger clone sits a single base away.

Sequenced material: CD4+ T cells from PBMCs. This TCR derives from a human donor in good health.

The base sequence is TGTGCCTGGAGTGTTGGACTAGCACTGGGGCAAAACATTCAGTACTTC. Translated, this is CAWSVGLALGQNIQYF. In this chain, TRBV30 is recombined with TRBJ2-4; 8 junctional bases match TRBD2. Trimmed from V: 0 bases; trimmed from J: 5 bases; junction bases lacking a gene match: 9. From its cysteine to its phenylalanine, the CDR3 spans 16 amino acids. The read is trimmed to its CDR3 DNA, 48 bases read in frame from base 1. The germline V gene (reference sequence) sets CDR1 to GTSNPN and CDR2 to SVGIG.